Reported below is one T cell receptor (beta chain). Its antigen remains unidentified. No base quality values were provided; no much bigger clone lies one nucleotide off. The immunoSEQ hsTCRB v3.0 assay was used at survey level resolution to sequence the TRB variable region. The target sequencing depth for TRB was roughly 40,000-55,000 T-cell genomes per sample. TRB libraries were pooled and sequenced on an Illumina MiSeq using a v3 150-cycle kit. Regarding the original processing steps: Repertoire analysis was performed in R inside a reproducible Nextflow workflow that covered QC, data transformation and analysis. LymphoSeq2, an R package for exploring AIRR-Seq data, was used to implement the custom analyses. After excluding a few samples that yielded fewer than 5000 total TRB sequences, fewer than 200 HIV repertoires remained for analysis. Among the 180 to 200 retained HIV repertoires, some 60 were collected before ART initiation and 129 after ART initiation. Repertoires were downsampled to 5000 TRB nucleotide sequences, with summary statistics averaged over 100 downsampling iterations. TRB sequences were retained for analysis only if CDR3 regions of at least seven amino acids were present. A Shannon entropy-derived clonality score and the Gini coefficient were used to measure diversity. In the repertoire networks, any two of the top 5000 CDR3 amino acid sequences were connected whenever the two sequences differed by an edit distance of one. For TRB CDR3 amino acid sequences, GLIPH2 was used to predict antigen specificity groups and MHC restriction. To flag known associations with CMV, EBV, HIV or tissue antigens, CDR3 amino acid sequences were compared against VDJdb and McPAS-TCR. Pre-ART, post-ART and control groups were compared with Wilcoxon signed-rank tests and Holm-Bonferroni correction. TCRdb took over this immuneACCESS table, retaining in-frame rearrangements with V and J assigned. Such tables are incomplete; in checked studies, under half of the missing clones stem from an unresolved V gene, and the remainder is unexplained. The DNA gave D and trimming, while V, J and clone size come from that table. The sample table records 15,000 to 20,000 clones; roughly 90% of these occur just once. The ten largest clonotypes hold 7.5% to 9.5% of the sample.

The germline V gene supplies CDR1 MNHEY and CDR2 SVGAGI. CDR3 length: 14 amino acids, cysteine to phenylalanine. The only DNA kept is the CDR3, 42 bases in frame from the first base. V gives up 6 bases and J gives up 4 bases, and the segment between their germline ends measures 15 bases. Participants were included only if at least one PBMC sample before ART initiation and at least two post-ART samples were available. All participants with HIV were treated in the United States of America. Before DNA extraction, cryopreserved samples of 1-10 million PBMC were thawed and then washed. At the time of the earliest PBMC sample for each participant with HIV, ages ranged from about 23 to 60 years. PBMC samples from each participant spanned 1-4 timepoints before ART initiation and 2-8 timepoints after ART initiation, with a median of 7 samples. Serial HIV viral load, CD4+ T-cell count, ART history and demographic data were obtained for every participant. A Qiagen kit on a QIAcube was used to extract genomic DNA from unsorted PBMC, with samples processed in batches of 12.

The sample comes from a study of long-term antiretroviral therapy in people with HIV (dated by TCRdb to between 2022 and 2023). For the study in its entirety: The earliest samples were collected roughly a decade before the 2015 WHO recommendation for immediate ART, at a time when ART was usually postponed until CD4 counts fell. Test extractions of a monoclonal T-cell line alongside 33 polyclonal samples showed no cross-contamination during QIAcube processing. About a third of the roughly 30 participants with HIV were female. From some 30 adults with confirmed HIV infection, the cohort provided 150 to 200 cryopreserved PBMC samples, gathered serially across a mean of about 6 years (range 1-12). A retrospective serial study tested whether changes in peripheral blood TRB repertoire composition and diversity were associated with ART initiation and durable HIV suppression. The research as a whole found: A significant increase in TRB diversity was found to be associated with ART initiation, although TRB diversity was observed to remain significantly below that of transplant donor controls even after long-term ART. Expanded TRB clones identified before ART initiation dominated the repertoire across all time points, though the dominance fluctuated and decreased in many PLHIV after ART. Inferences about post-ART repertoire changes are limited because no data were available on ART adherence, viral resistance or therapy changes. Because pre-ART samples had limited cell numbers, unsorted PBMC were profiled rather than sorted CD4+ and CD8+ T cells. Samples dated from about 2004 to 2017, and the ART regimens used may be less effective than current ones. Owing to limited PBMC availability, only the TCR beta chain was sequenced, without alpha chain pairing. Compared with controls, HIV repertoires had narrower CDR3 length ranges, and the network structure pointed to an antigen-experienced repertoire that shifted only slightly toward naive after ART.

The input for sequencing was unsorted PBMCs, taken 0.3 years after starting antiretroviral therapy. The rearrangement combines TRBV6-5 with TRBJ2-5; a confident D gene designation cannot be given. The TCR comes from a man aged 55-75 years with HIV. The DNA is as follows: TGTGCCAGCAGAGACGTGGGTCTTGGAGAGACCCAGTACTTC. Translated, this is CASRDVGLGETQYF.